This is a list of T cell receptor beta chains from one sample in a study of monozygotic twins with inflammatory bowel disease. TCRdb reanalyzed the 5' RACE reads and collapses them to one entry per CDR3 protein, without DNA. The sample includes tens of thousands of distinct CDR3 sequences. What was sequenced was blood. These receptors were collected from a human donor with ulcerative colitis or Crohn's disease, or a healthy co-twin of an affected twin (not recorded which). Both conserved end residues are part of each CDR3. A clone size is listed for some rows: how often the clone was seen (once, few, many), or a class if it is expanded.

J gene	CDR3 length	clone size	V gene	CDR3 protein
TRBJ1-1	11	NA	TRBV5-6	CASSLRAEAFF
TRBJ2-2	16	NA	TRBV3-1	CASSQPRAGGTGELFF
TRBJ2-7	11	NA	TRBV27	CASSSLYEQYF
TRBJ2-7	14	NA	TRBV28	CASREQGKSYEQYF
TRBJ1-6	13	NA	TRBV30	CAWRGQSRTPLHF
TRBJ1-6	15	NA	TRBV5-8	CASSLRTGSNSPLHF
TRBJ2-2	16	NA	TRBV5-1	CASSLGVTGVTGELFF
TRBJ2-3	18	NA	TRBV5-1	CASSLGTSGRVGTDTQYF
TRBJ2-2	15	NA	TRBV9	CASSVQGGNTGELFF
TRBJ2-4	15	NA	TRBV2	CASTPRTGPGNIQYF
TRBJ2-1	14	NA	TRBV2	CASSPRGSYNEQFF
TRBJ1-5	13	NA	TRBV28	CASSFGGNQPQHF
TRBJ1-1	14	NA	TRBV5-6	CASSLGAPNTEAFF
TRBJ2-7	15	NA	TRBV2	CASSVAGDLSYEQYF
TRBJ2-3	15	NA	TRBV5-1	CASSLGFSGSDTQYF
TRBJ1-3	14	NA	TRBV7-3	CASSLTGLGNTIYF
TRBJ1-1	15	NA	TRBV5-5	CASSAAPGPNTEAFF
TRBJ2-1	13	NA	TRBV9	CASSDRQETIKFF
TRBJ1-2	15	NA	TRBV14	CASSLPQQGDYGYTF
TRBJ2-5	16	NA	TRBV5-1	CASSLISLAGAETQYF
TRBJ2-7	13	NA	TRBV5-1	CASSPGGSYEQYF
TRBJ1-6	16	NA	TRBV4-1	CASSQELGFPTSPLHF
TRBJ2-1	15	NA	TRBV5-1	CASSLGPGSYNEQFF
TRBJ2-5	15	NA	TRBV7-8	CASNLGVLGQETQYF
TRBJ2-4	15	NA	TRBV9	CASSVAGGPKFIQYF
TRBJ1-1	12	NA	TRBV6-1	CASSQTGGEAFF
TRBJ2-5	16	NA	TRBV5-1	CASSPDRGGGQQTQYF
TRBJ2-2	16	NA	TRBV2	CASSEGRGSGTGELFF
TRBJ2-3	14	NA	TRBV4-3	CASSQDRGAGTQYF
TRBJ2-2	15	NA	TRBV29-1	CSVTGQGWNTGELFF
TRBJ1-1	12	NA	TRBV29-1	CSVAVRESEAFF
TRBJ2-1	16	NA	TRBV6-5	CASSFVETSGHNEQFF
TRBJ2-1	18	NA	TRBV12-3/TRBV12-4	CASSLNQLGDSSYNEQFF
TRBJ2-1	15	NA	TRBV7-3	CASSLVSQVNNEQFF
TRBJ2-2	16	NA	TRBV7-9	CASSLLLNSNTGELFF
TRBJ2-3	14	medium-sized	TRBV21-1	CASSNTGDVDTQYF
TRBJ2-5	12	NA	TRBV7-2	CAISRDRETQYF
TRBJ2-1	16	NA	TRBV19	CASSHTRDRGGNEQFF
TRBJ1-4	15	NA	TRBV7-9	CASSLNGQANEKLFF
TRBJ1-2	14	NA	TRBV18	CASSVNVGDYGYTF
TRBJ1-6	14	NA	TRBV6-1	CASRDRRPNSPLHF
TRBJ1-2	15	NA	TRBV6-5	CASSYGGGLNYGYTF
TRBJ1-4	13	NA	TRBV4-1	CASSRLGDEKLFF
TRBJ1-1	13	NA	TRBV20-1	CSAPRQGGTEAFF
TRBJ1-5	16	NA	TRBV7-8	CASSLGVQGSGQPQHF
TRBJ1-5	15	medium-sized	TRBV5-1	CASSMTGERGQPQHF
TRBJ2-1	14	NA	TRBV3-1	CASSHGTSRNEQFF
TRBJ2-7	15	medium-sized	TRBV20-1	CSARETKGSSYEQYF
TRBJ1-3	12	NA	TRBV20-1	CSAREGGDTIYF